Presented here are 31 T cell receptor beta chains from one specimen sequenced in a study of shared clonotypes between healthy human individuals (dated by TCRdb to about 2020). For the CD8 naive samples, CD45RO-negative cells were positively selected for CCR7, yielding a CD45RA+CCR7+ population from which TemRA cells were excluded. Library construction relied on the immunoSEQ multiplex PCR assay. As stored in TCRdb, this immuneACCESS dataset retains in-frame rearrangements with V and J assigned. A fraction of the clones does not appear; measured against another copy, unresolved V genes explain less than half of the discrepancy, and the remainder lacks a known reason. For this sample there are about 2.1 million clones; about 92% appear just once. The biggest ten clones account for under 2% of the sample. Sequenced sample: naive CD8+ T cells from PBMCs. The sample's cell subset or site label, in plain terms: CD45RA+CCR7+. The receptors shown here come from a young man in good health. Some clones in this sample may be carry-over from other donors' samples.

This chain joins TRBV5-3 and TRBJ2-1, with 8 bases identical to TRBD2. TRBV5-3 falls under the ORF class, with uncertain function. The CDR3 covers 17 residues. With 4 bases clipped from V and 8 bases from J, the junction kept 17 bases outside the gene matches. The CDR3, as DNA: TGTGCCAGAAGCCGGAGCACTAGCGGACCGTTAGTCGATGAGCAGTTCTTC. It yields the protein CARSRSTSGPLVDEQFF.

This rearrangement joins TRBV7-9 to TRBJ1-1, with 10 bases lining up with TRBD1. The germline gives CDR1 SEHNR, CDR2 FQNEAQ (reference sequence). The CDR3 runs 16 residues. With V trimmed by 2 bases and J by 5 bases, 8 bases remained unmatched. The CDR3 DNA reads as TGTGCCAGCAGCTTACAGACAGGGGGCCTTCATACTGAAGCTTTCTTT. Residues: CASSLQTGGLHTEAFF.

As for this clone: The sample carries other DNA sequences with the same CDR3. V is TRBV4-1 and J is TRBJ2-1; 7 nucleotides line up with TRBD1. Germline CDR1 is MGHRA and CDR2 is YSYEKL. The CDR3 is made up of 13 amino acids. V was clipped by 3 bases and J by 4 bases; unmatched bases: 0. CDR3 nucleotides: TGCGCCAGCAGCCAGGGACAGTACAATGAGCAGTTCTTC. Residues: CASSQGQYNEQFF.

The count of this clone is one. The chain recombines TRBV10-2 with TRBJ2-3; a possible D gene is TRBD2 (5 bases). The germline V gene encodes CDR1 WSHSY and CDR2 SAAADI. The CDR3 contains 17 residues. The V end lost 2 bases, the J end lost 0 bases, and 15 bases lay between the germline ends. The CDR3 here is CASSEVRGSPSTDTQYF. The CDR3 DNA reads TGCGCCAGCAGTGAGGTCCGGGGTTCCCCCAGCACAGATACGCAGTATTTT.

The V gene is TRBV27, the J gene TRBJ2-5, with 7 bases that match TRBD2. The CDR3 is 13 residues long. The junction had 10 bases not matched to a gene; V was cut back by 5 bases and J by 10 bases. The germline V gene has CDR1 MNHEY and CDR2 SMNVEV (reference sequence). The CDR3 spells CASSPRVGGGQYF. The CDR3, as DNA: TGTGCCAGCAGTCCCCGAGTTGGCGGGGGCCAGTACTTC.

This clone came up once. The V call is TRBV28, the J call TRBJ1-2; 7 bases map to TRBD1. The CDR3 has 14 residues. Germline CDR1 MDHEN, CDR2 SYDVKM. V shed 5 bases and J 7 bases; nucleotides not matched to a gene: 10. CDR3 DNA: TGTGCCAGCAGTGCCCTACAGGGGACGGGTGGCTACACCTTC. This codes for CASSALQGTGGYTF.

This chain connects TRBV14 to TRBJ2-7; D is ambiguous. Germline V gene lookup returns CDR1 SGHDN and CDR2 FVKESK. V shed 2 bases and J shed 2 bases, with 10 bases lying between them. This CDR3 has 14 amino acids. CDR3 sequence (DNA): TGTGCCAGCAGCCAATACCCAATACCCTACGAGCAGTACTTC. It specifies CASSQYPIPYEQYF.

The chain is built from TRBV7-3 and TRBJ2-1; possibly TRBD2 for D (6 bases). Germline-derived CDR1 and CDR2 are SGHTA and FQGTGA. This CDR3 comprises 16 residues. The V gene lost 5 bases and the J gene lost 6 bases, with 20 bases spanning the gap. DNA of the CDR3: TGTGCCAGCAGCCCGCGGGACTCGAAATTTCCCAATGAGCAGTTCTTC. Amino acids: CASSPRDSKFPNEQFF.

This clone was seen just once. The chain uses TRBV27 and TRBJ1-5; D uncertain. The CDR3 consists of 14 residues. Germline CDR1 MNHEY, CDR2 SMNVEV (reference sequence). V dropped 6 bases and J dropped 0 bases, with 9 bases sitting between them. CDR3 loop: CASRISYSNQPQHF. The CDR3, as DNA: TGTGCCAGCAGAATATCCTATAGCAATCAGCCCCAGCATTTT.

The V and J genes are TRBV27 and TRBJ1-5; a possible D gene is TRBD1 (5 bases). Germline lookup yields CDR1 MNHEY and CDR2 SMNVEV (reference sequence). The CDR3 is 14 amino acids. Trimming shortened V by 2 bases and J by 7 bases, and 12 bases separated the two germline ends. The CDR3 bases are TGTGCCAGCAGTTTAGAGAGGGGCTTGCAGCCCCAGCATTTT. This codes for CASSLERGLQPQHF.

This chain joins TRBV27 and TRBJ1-2, with a possible D match to TRBD1 (5 bases). The CDR3 totals 12 residues. Trimming took off 6 bases at V and 7 bases at J, with 12 bases between the two ends. Germline CDR1 MNHEY, CDR2 SMNVEV (reference sequence). For the CDR3, the DNA is TGTGCCAGCAGGCCAGGGTTGGGTGGCTACACCTTC. It is translated as CASRPGLGGYTF.

V is TRBV7-8 and J is TRBJ1-1, with D possibly being TRBD1 (5 bases). The germline V gene has CDR1 SGHVS and CDR2 FQNEAQ. V lost 5 bases, J lost 3 bases, and 13 bases lay in between. CDR3 length equals 14 residues. The CDR3 sequence: CASSNPGLDTEAFF. Written as DNA, the CDR3 is TGTGCCAGCAGCAACCCGGGGCTGGACACTGAAGCTTTCTTT.

The chain carries TRBV15 and TRBJ2-1, with D unclear. The CDR3 totals 16 residues. Germline-derived CDR1 and CDR2 are LNHNV and YYDKDF (reference sequence). V lost 2 bases and J 4 bases, leaving 15 bases between the germline ends. CDR3 nucleotide sequence: TGTGCCACCAGCAGAACCGTGTGGGATTCATACAATGAGCAGTTCTTC. It yields the protein CATSRTVWDSYNEQFF.

This rearrangement joins TRBV27 to TRBJ2-3; TRBD2 aligns across 13 bases. CDR1 is MNHEY, CDR2 SMNVEV, per germline (reference sequence). The junction had 9 bases not matched to a gene; V was cut back by 4 bases and J by 5 bases. This CDR3 contains 17 residues. The DNA of the CDR3 is TGTGCCAGCAGTTCATGGACTAGCGGGAGCGTCGAAGATACGCAGTATTTT. Protein sequence: CASSSWTSGSVEDTQYF.

CDR3 sequence: CASSLGGTASSTDTQYF. The CDR3, as DNA: TGTGCCAGCAGCTTAGGAGGGACAGCCTCTAGCACAGATACGCAGTATTTT. This chain joins TRBV7-8 and TRBJ2-3; the match to TRBD1 covers 7 bases. CDR1 SGHVS and CDR2 FQNEAQ come from the germline V gene. V dropped 1 base and J dropped 0; count of bases not matched to a gene: 7. The CDR3 contains 17 residues.

This clone was observed a handful of times. This chain joins TRBV6-1 and TRBJ2-7; 7 bases map to TRBD1. The CDR3 is 12 amino acids. Germline CDR1 and CDR2: MNHNS and SASEGT. With V trimmed by 10 bases and J by 1 base, 4 bases remained unmatched. CDR3 sequence: CATRQGSYEQYF. The CDR3, as DNA: TGTGCCACCCGACAGGGATCCTACGAGCAGTACTTC.

The chain links TRBV27 to TRBJ2-3; TRBD1 is a possible D gene (6 bases). The CDR3 is 16 residues long. Per the germline V gene, CDR1 is MNHEY and CDR2 is SMNVEV (reference sequence). Trimming took off 5 bases at V and 6 bases at J, with 21 bases between the two ends. CDR3 sequence reads: CASSLLEGHVADTQYF. In DNA, the CDR3 is TGTGCCAGCAGTCTTCTAGAGGGACACGTTGCGGATACGCAGTATTTT.

This clone was observed a single time. The chain links TRBV28 to TRBJ2-3, with D unclear. This CDR3 comprises 13 residues. The germline V and J ends were trimmed by 6 bases and 4 bases, with 11 bases remaining between them. In germline, CDR1 is MDHEN, CDR2 SYDVKM. The CDR3 nucleotides are TGTGCCAGCAGCGTCATAGGCCCAGATACGCAGTATTTT. Translated: CASSVIGPDTQYF.

The J gene is TRBJ2-1, the V gene TRBV13; weak D call: TRBD2 (6 bases). Looked up from germline, CDR1 is PRHDT and CDR2 is FYEKMQ (reference sequence). This CDR3 is 14 amino acids long. Trimming left V 6 bases short and J 5 bases short, with 14 bases between. CDR3 coding DNA: TGTGCCAGCAGACAAACTATAGCGGACAATGAGCAGTTCTTC. It yields the protein CASRQTIADNEQFF.

This sequence joins TRBV4-1 and TRBJ2-2; 7 positions match TRBD1. The germline gives CDR1 MGHRA, CDR2 YSYEKL. The ends lost 4 bases at V and 6 bases at J; junction bases unmatched: 8. The CDR3 sequence is 15 residues long. CDR3 nucleotides: TGCGCCAGCAGCCTAAGACAGGGAAACCCCGGGGAGCTGTTTTTT. Translating it yields CASSLRQGNPGELFF.

V usage is TRBV4-1 and J usage is TRBJ2-7, with 7 bases fitting TRBD1. Losses at the gene ends were 3 bases for V and 4 bases for J; bases not matched to a gene: 9. CDR1 MGHRA and CDR2 YSYEKL come from the germline V gene. This CDR3 has 15 residues. CDR3 sequence (DNA): TGCGCCAGCAGCCATCCAGGGGGATTCGGGTACGAGCAGTACTTC. It codes for CASSHPGGFGYEQYF.

The chain employs TRBV10-3 and TRBJ2-7, with 8 nucleotides matching TRBD1. Losses at the gene ends were 6 bases for V and 3 bases for J; bases not matched to a gene: 10. CDR3 size: 15 residues. Germline V CDR1 and CDR2: ENHRY, SYGVKD. DNA for the CDR3: TGTGCCATCAGGGCTCCGGGACAGGTTAACTACGAGCAGTACTTC. Translating gives CAIRAPGQVNYEQYF.

The chain combines TRBV9 with TRBJ1-1, with D unclear. This CDR3 has 14 amino acids. In germline, CDR1 is SGDLS, CDR2 YYNGEE. V was pared by 2 bases and J by 3 bases, with 11 bases between. The CDR3 reads CASSVSGKDTEAFF. The DNA for the CDR3 is TGTGCCAGCAGCGTTTCCGGCAAGGACACTGAAGCTTTCTTT.

A word on this clone: An end of the junction does not agree with germline; a read error may underlie this. This chain links TRBV5-6 with TRBJ1-2, with D perhaps matching TRBD1 (5 bases). The CDR3 has 13 residues. The germline V gene encodes CDR1 SGHDT and CDR2 YYEEEE. CDR3 DNA sequence: TGTGCCAGCAGCTTGTTAGGGGCTAATGGCCACACCTTC. Its translation is CASSLLGANGHTF. Together with reference TRBV5-6 and TRBJ1-2, the CDR3 gives the full variable domain: DAGVTQSPTHLIKTRGQQVTLRCSPKSGHDTVSWYQQALGQGPQFIFQYYEEEERQRGNFPDRFSGHQFPNYSSELNVNALLLGDSALYLCASSLLGANGHTFGSGTRLTVV.

This chain connects TRBV5-4 to TRBJ1-1; D gene unclear. V was trimmed by 0 bases and J by 0 bases, leaving 6 bases between them. The germline gives CDR1 SGHNT, CDR2 YYREEE (reference sequence). This CDR3 region has 14 residues. CDR3 in amino acids: CASSLGTVNTEAFF. The CDR3 nucleotides are TGTGCCAGCAGCTTGGGGACGGTGAACACTGAAGCTTTCTTT.

Of note for this clone: Other DNA sequences in this sample translate to the same CDR3. The rearrangement links TRBV7-9 to TRBJ2-7; no clear D. Trimming left V 1 base short and J 0 bases short, with 10 bases between. Germline V CDR1 and CDR2: SEHNR, FQNEAQ (reference sequence). This CDR3 spans 15 amino acids. In nucleotides, the CDR3 is TGTGCCAGCAGCTTAGTAAGTCCCAGCTCCTACGAGCAGTACTTC. Translating it yields CASSLVSPSSYEQYF.

The genes are TRBV5-3 and TRBJ2-1; 10 nucleotides line up with TRBD2. TRBV5-3 is identified as an open reading frame with a role that is uncertain. V gave up 4 bases and J gave up 9 bases; unmatched junction bases: 13. This CDR3 spans 16 amino acids. CDR3 bases: TGTGCCAGAAGCCTAGGGGCAGTCCTAGCGGGAGCTGAGCAGTTCTTC. Encoded protein: CARSLGAVLAGAEQFF.

This chain links TRBV5-1 with TRBJ2-1; weak D call: TRBD1 (6 bases). Trimming left V 4 bases short and J 4 bases short, with 18 bases between. This CDR3 has 16 amino acids. Germline V gene data show CDR1 as SGHRS and CDR2 as YFSETQ. DNA of the CDR3: TGCGCCAGCAGCCAGACAGGAGTGCCTCCGTACAATGAGCAGTTCTTC. It yields the protein CASSQTGVPPYNEQFF. The full variable domain, with the rest looked up from reference TRBV5-1 and TRBJ2-1, is KAGVTQTPRYLIKTRGQQVTLSCSPISGHRSVSWYQQTPGQGLQFLFEYFSETQRNKGNFPGRFSGRQFSNSRSEMNVSTLELGDSALYLCASSQTGVPPYNEQFFGPGTRLTVL.

The chain is built from TRBV4-1 and TRBJ2-1; TRBD2 is a possible D gene (5 bases). The V gene lost 4 bases and the J gene lost 9 bases, with 13 bases spanning the gap. Germline CDR1 reads MGHRA; CDR2 reads YSYEKL. The CDR3 contains 13 residues. The CDR3 protein is CASSPKTNLEQFF. The CDR3 nucleotides are TGCGCCAGCAGCCCCAAGACTAACCTTGAGCAGTTCTTC.

This clone showed up just once. V gene TRBV7-9 combines with J gene TRBJ2-7; D gene ambiguous. Between the trimmed V and J ends, which lost 5 bases and 4 bases, there was a span of 21 bases. Germline V gene lookup returns CDR1 SEHNR and CDR2 FQNEAQ (reference sequence). The CDR3 spans 16 residues. The CDR3: CASSPRGVRAMYEQYF. The CDR3 DNA reads TGTGCCAGCAGCCCAAGAGGCGTCCGGGCTATGTACGAGCAGTACTTC. Together with reference TRBV7-9 and TRBJ2-7, the CDR3 gives the full variable domain: DTGVSQNPRHKITKRGQNVTFRCDPISEHNRLYWYRQTLGQGPEFLTYFQNEAQLEKSRLLSDRFSAERPKGSFSTLEIQRTEQGDSAMYLCASSPRGVRAMYEQYFGPGTRLTVT.

The gene calls are TRBV7-9 and TRBJ2-1; 10 bases align to TRBD1. This CDR3 contains 16 residues. The V segment lost 7 bases and the J segment 6 bases; nucleotides outside the gene matches: 12. The germline V gene encodes CDR1 SEHNR and CDR2 FQNEAQ (reference sequence). DNA of the CDR3: TGTGCCAGCATCATAATCACCGGGACAGGGGCCAATGAGCAGTTCTTC. It encodes CASIIITGTGANEQFF.